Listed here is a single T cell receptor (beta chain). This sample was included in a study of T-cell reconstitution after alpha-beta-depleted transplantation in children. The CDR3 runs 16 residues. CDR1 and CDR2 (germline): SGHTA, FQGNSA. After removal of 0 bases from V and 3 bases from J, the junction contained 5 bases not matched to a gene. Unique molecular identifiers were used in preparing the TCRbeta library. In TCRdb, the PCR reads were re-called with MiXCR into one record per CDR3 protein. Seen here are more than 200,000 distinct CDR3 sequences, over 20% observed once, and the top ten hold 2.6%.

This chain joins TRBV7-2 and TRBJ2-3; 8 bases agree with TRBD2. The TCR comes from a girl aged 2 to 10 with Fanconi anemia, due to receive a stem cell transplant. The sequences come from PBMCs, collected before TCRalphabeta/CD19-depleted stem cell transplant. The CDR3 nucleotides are TGTGCCAGCAGCTTAGCGCCGGGGGGGCTAACAGATACGCAGTATTTT. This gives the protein CASSLAPGGLTDTQYF.